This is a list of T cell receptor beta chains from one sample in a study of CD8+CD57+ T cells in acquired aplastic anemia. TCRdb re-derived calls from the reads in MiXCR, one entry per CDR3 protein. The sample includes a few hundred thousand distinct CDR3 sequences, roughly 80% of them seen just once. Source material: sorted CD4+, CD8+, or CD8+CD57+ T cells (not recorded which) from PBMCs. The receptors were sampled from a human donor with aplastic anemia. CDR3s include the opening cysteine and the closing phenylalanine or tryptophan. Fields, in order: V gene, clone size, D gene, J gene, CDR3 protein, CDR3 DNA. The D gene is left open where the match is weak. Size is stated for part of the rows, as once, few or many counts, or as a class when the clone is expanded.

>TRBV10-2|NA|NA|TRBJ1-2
CASSGGKDGYTF
TGCGCCAGCAGTGGAGGGAAAGACGGCTACACCTTC
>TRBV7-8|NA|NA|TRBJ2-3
CASGFAGGADTYF
NA
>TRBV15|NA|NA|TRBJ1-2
CATSREGRQGDGYTF
TGTGCCACCAGCAGAGAAGGGAGGCAGGGCGATGGCTACACCTTC
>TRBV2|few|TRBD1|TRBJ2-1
CASRPLGTGRYNEQFF
TGTGCCAGCAGACCTCTCGGGACAGGGAGATACAATGAGCAGTTCTTC
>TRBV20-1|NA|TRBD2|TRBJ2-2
CSARLAGTNTGELFF
TGCAGTGCTAGACTAGCGGGGACGAACACCGGGGAGCTGTTTTTT
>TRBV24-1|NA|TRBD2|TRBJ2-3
CATGTSGGPDAQYF
TGTGCCACCGGGACTAGCGGGGGTCCGGATGCGCAGTATTTC
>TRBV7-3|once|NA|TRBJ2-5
CASSSASALSHPHYF
TGTGCCAGCAGCTCGGCCAGCGCACTTTCACACCCCCACTACTTC
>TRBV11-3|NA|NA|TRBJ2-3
CASSLDLTGSDTQYF
TGTGCCAGCAGCTTAGATCTGACAGGTTCGGATACGCAGTATTTT
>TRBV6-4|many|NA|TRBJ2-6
CASSRTDSGANVLTF
TGTGCCAGCAGCAGGACGGATTCTGGGGCCAACGTCCTGACTTTC
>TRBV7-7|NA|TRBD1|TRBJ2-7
CASSPTRAGGEQYF
TGTGCTAGCAGCCCCACCAGGGCAGGGGGCGAGCAGTACTTC
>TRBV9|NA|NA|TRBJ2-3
CASSVIYSGAEAYF
TGTGCCAGCAGCGTAATCTACTCGGGCGCTGAAGCGTATTTT
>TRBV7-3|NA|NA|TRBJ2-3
CASRLAADAVKHYF
TGTGCCAGCAGATTAGCGGCAGACGCCGTTAAACACTATTTT
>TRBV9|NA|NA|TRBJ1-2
CASSVATFGGYTF
TGTGCCAGCAGCGTAGCCACGTTCGGAGGCTACACCTTC
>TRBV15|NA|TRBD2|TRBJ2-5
CATSRGSGIENQYF
TGTGCCACCAGCAGAGGCAGCGGGATAGAGAACCAGTACTTC
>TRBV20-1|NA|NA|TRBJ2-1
CSASSRGRKNTEAFF
TGCAGTGCCAGTAGTCGCGGGCGCAAGAACACTGAAGCTTTCTTC
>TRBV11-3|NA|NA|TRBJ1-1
CASSLEVTNTEAFF
TGTGCCAGCAGCTTAGAGGTGACAAACACTGAAGCTTTCTTT
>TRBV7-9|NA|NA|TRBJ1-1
CASSSDLTENTEAFF
TGTGCCAGCAGCTCCGATCTAACAGAGAACACCGAAGCTTTCTTT
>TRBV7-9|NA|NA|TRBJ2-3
CASRDERRGGRDF
TGTGCCAGCAGGGATGAAAGAAGAGGGGGGCGCGATTTT
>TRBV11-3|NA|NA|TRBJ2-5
CASSRGIEQETQYF
TGTGCCAGCAGCAGAGGCATAGAACAAGAGACCCAGTACTTC
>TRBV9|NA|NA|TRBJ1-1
CASGGAGNEAFF
TGTGCCAGCGGAGGAGCTGGTAATGAAGCTTTCTTT
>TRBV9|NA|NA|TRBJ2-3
CASSIGGESKDTQYF
TGTGCCAGCAGCATAGGGGGGGAGAGCAAAGACACGCAGTATTTT
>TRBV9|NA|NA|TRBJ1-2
CASSGGGGRDRKNTF
TGTGCCAGCAGCGGGGGGGGGGGGAGAGATCGGAAGAACACCTTC
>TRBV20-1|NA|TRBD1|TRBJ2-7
CSARGRGSYEQYF
TGCAGTGCTAGAGGCAGGGGGAGCTACGAGCAGTACTTC
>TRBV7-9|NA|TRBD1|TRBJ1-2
CASSAGRGRDGYTF
TGTGCCAGCAGCGCGGGCAGGGGGAGGGATGGCTACACCTTC
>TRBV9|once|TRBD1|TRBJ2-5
CASGEPGGGKTQYF
TGTGCCAGCGGCGAACCAGGGGGCGGCAAGACCCAGTACTTC
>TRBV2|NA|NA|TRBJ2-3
CASSSGVGPATQYF
TGTGCCAGCAGTTCAGGGGTAGGTCCAGCTACGCAGTATTTT
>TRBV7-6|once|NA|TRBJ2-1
CASSLNQRIEQFF
TGTGCCAGCAGCTTGAACCAAAGAATTGAGCAGTTCTTC
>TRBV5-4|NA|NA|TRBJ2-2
CASSISNAGELFF
TGTGCCAGCAGCATTTCTAACGCCGGGGAGCTGTTTTTT
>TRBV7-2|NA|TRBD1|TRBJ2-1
CASSNGQGAGYNEQFF
TGTGCCAGCAGCAATGGCCAGGGGGCTGGGTACAATGAGCAGTTCTTC
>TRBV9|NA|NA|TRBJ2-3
CASSVDSAPYTSHF
TGTGCCAGCAGCGTCGACAGCGCCCCCTATACTTCACATTTT
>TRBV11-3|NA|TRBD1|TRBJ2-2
CASSLHLTGNTGELFF
TGTGCCAGCAGCTTACATCTGACAGGGAACACCGGAGAGCTGTTTTTT
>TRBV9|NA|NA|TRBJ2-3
CASSDGGDPKDGF
TGTGCCAGCAGCGACGGAGGGGACCCGAAGGATGGCTTT
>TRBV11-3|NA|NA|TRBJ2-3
CASSLESNTQYF
TGTGCCAGCAGCTTAGAGTCAAATACGCAGTATTTT
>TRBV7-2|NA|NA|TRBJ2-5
CASSWTGGRGQETQYF
TGTGCCAGCAGCTGGACGGGTGGGCGGGGTCAGGAGACCCAGTACTTC
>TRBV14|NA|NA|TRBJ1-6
CASSTGQNLSPLHF
TGTGCCAGCAGCACGGGACAAAATCTTTCACCCCTCCACTTT
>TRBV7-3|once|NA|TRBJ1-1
CASSPAGTWGEKEFF
TGTGCCAGCAGCCCAGCGGGGACTTGGGGAGAGAAAGAGTTCTTT
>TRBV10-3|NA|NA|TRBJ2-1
CAISESSGEQYNEKFF
TGTGCCATCAGTGAGTCTTCAGGAGAACAATATAATGAAAAATTCTTC